This TCR beta chain was recorded in a study of graft-versus-host responses after intestinal transplantation. About the study: Once they had received anti-thymocyte globulin induction, all recipients took tacrolimus and steroids for 2 to 4 years.

For this clone: The antigen is unknown.

Germline assignment: CDR1 SEHNR and CDR2 FQNEAQ (reference sequence). This CDR3 has 12 residues. The ends were cut back, 6 bases at V and 6 bases at J, with 11 bases in the middle. Assay: immunoSEQ multiplex PCR; the TCRdb copy retains only in-frame clones and omits some. The data hold around 87,000 clones, with 92% observed a single time. The rearrangement links TRBV7-9 to TRBJ1-1; a weak D match, TRBD1 (5 bases). The TCR sequence derives from a human donor who was the organ donor for an intestinal transplant. This specimen was unstimulated CD8+ T cells sorted from spleen or lymph node cells, taken before transplant. The DNA of the CDR3 is TGTGCCAGCAGTTACGGGACTTCTGAAGCTTTCTTT. Translated: CASSYGTSEAFF.